Listed here are 15 T cell receptor beta chains from one sample, sequenced in a study of tumor-infiltrating lymphocytes in localized non-small cell lung cancer. Assay used: immunoSEQ multiplex PCR; TCRdb lists only in-frame clones, some missing. The sample consists of about 9,800 clones, 60% to 80% of them appearing once. Sequencing input: lung tumor tissue. The receptor set was obtained from a human donor with non-small cell lung cancer.

The chain is built from TRBV27 and TRBJ1-2, with a weak D call TRBD1 (5 bases). The V and J ends lost 5 bases and 2 bases respectively, with 12 bases between them. CDR3 length: 14 residues. Germline-derived CDR1 and CDR2 are MNHEY and SMNVEV (reference sequence). In DNA form, the CDR3 reads TGTGCCAGCAGTCTCCAAGACAGCAACTATGGCTACACCTTC. Translation gives CASSLQDSNYGYTF.

This clone is deemed medium-sized. The rearrangement links TRBV10-1 to TRBJ1-6, with TRBD1 as a possible D gene (5 bases). The CDR3 loop spans 14 amino acids. V was shortened by 7 bases and J by 7 bases, with 14 bases between the two germline ends. Looked up from germline, CDR1 is WNHNN and CDR2 is SYGVQD (reference sequence). CDR3 amino acids: CASTPGTENSPLHF. CDR3 sequence (DNA): TGCGCCAGCACTCCCGGGACCGAAAATTCACCCCTCCACTTT.

The chain has TRBV19 and TRBJ1-1; possibly TRBD1 for D (6 bases). Germline V gives CDR1 LNHDA, CDR2 SQIVND (reference sequence). Trimming shortened V by 3 bases and J by 2 bases, and 10 bases separated the two germline ends. This CDR3 is 14 amino acids long. The CDR3 DNA reads as TGTGCCAGTAGTATTCAAGGGGGAAACACTGAAGCTTTCTTT. Translation gives CASSIQGGNTEAFF.

V is TRBV4-2 and J is TRBJ1-2; 8 nucleotides line up with TRBD1. The J segment lost 6 bases and the V segment lost 3 bases, leaving 12 bases of the junction unmatched. This CDR3 has 16 residues. Germline V gives CDR1 LGHNA, CDR2 YNFKEQ. The CDR3 region has the DNA TGTGCCAGCAGCCACTTACACGGACAGGGAGCACATGGCTACACCTTC. Protein: CASSHLHGQGAHGYTF.

This clone has a handful of counts. The rearrangement uses TRBV4-1 and TRBJ1-1, with 10 bases lining up with TRBD1. Germline V gene sequence: CDR1 MGHRA, CDR2 YSYEKL. The CDR3 covers 15 residues. V shed 4 bases, J shed 7 bases, and the junction held 9 bases outside the gene matches. The CDR3 DNA is TGCGCCAGCAGCCCGAGGGTGGACAGGGGGGTTGAAGCTTTCTTT. Its protein is CASSPRVDRGVEAFF.

The chain uses TRBV6-1 and TRBJ2-7; no reliable D call. Germline CDR1 MNHNS, CDR2 SASEGT. The CDR3 spans 14 residues. Trimming stripped 7 bases from V and 0 bases from J, with 13 bases between. The CDR3 loop is CASNLYSSSYEQYF. The CDR3 region has the DNA TGTGCCAGCAACCTTTACTCTAGCTCCTACGAGCAGTACTTC.

The chain recombines TRBV4-1 with TRBJ2-3, with 15 positions matching TRBD2. Unmatched junction bases numbered 6, after V lost 1 base and J lost 4 bases. Germline-derived CDR1 and CDR2 are MGHRA and YSYEKL. This CDR3 has 18 amino acids. This CDR3 reads CASSQGTSGGAVPDTQYF. In nucleotides, the CDR3 is TGCGCCAGCAGCCAAGGGACTAGCGGGGGGGCCGTTCCAGATACGCAGTATTTT.

This chain connects TRBV6-1 to TRBJ1-2; weak D call: TRBD1 (5 bases). Germline assignment: CDR1 MNHNS and CDR2 SASEGT. CDR3 length equals 14 residues. V was clipped by 0 bases and J by 7 bases, with 12 bases between them. CDR3 nucleotides: TGTGCCAGCAGTGAAGCGGGACCCTCCACTGGCTACACCTTC. Its translation: CASSEAGPSTGYTF.

The rearrangement joins TRBV7-9 to TRBJ1-1, with D possibly matching TRBD1 (6 bases). V lost 5 bases and J lost 7, with 17 bases in between. The germline gives CDR1 SEHNR, CDR2 FQNEAQ (reference sequence). The CDR3 loop spans 14 amino acids. The CDR3: CASSPRQELGEAFF. The CDR3 bases are TGTGCCAGCAGCCCTCGACAGGAACTGGGTGAAGCTTTCTTT.

V usage is TRBV2 and J usage is TRBJ2-1; TRBD2 matches at 10 bases. The CDR3 contains 14 residues. CDR1 and CDR2 (germline): SNHLY, FYNNEI. V shed 6 bases and J 14 bases; nucleotides not matched to a gene: 13. CDR3 DNA sequence: TGTGCCAGCAGACTGGAAGAAGCGGGGGGGCGGAAGTTCTTC. Translated, it gives CASRLEEAGGRKFF.

This chain links TRBV6-1 with TRBJ1-1, with D hard to call. The CDR3 has 14 amino acids. Trimming took 3 bases from V and 3 from J, leaving 11 bases between them. The germline V gene has CDR1 MNHNS and CDR2 SASEGT. The CDR3 loop is CASSEWAVYTEAFF. The CDR3 nucleotides are TGTGCCAGCAGTGAGTGGGCCGTCTACACTGAAGCTTTCTTT.

This clone appeared a single time. The J gene is TRBJ1-2, the V gene TRBV7-9, with 8 bases lining up with TRBD1. Looked up from germline, CDR1 is SEHNR and CDR2 is FQNEAQ (reference sequence). Trimming cost V 5 bases and J 6 bases; bases outside gene matches: 8. CDR3 size: 14 residues. CDR3 nucleotide sequence: TGTGCCAGCAGCCACCTGACAGGGGCGGATGGCTACACCTTC. Translating gives CASSHLTGADGYTF.

The chain carries TRBV6-1 and TRBJ1-1; D call uncertain. The V end lost 5 bases, the J end lost 4 bases, and 14 bases lay between the germline ends. CDR3 size: 14 residues. Germline CDR1 MNHNS, CDR2 SASEGT. This chain's CDR3 is CASSFRELATEAFF. DNA for the CDR3: TGTGCCAGCAGTTTCCGGGAGCTAGCCACTGAAGCTTTCTTT.

The gene calls are TRBV5-4 and TRBJ1-3; TRBD1 matches 8 bases. This CDR3 region has 15 residues. V lost 2 bases, J lost 4 bases, and 5 bases stayed unmatched. Germline V CDR1 and CDR2: SGHNT, YYREEE (reference sequence). The CDR3 nucleotides read TGTGCCAGCAGCTTCGGGACAGGAGGAGGAAACACCATATATTTT. Translated: CASSFGTGGGNTIYF.

The chain combines TRBV7-6 with TRBJ1-2; D not certain. Trimming took off 8 bases at V and 4 bases at J, with 8 bases between the two ends. This CDR3 is built from 11 residues. The germline V gene has CDR1 SGHVS and CDR2 FNYEAQ. CDR3 sequence: CASPPIYGYTF. In DNA form, the CDR3 reads TGTGCCAGCCCCCCAATCTATGGCTACACCTTC. The whole variable domain, remainder taken from reference TRBV7-6 and TRBJ1-2, is GAGVSQSPRYKVTKRGQDVALRCDPISGHVSLYWYRQALGQGPEFLTYFNYEAQQDKSGLPNDRFSAERPEGSISTLTIQRTEQRDSAMYRCASPPIYGYTFGSGTRLTVV.